The sequence of this T cell receptor beta chain was determined in a study of cytomegalovirus exposure and HLA in healthy donors. Study findings and constraints: About 87% or about 30% of the time was how often most TCR beta V segments were productive, according to an earlier analysis. Analysis was performed later, and it showed HLA-associated TCR beta chains to be more clonally expanded than equally common others. Accurate prediction of HLA-A and HLA-B alleles (for most subjects) was reportedly achieved from TCR beta sequences. In presence/absence analyses, roughly uniform sequencing depth across donors was assumed.

The PCR used 60 Vbeta and 13 Jbeta primers. Sequenced by immunoSEQ multiplex PCR; TCRdb stores in-frame clones only, minus some. The sample has 90,000 to 150,000 clones, 15% to 17% seen once. The CDR3 is 17 amino acids. Germline V gene lookup returns CDR1 SQVTM and CDR2 ANQGSEA. V trimming: 5 bases; J trimming: 1 base; junction bases outside the gene matches: 13. Comment on this clone: The antigen is unknown.

The rearrangement links TRBV29-1 to TRBJ2-3, with 9 bases fitting TRBD1. The sequenced sample consisted of PBMCs. The clonotype was recovered from a young woman in good health and CMV-seronegative. CDR3 region: CSVRRDRDRYRTDTQYF. The CDR3 nucleotides read TGCAGCGTTCGCCGGGACAGGGACCGATACCGCACAGATACGCAGTATTTT.